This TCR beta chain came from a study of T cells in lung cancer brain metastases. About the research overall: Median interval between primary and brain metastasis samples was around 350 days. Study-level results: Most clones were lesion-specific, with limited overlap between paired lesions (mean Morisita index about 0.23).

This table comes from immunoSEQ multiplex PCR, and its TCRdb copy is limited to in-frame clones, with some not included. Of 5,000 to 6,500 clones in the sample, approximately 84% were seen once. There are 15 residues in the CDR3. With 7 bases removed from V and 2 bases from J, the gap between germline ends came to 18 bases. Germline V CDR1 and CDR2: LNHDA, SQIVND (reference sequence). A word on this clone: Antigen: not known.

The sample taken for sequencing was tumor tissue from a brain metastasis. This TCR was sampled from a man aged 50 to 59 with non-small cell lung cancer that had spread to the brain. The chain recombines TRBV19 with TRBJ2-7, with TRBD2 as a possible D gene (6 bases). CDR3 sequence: CASNMVEGLAYEQYF. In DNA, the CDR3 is TGTGCCAGTAATATGGTGGAGGGCCTTGCCTACGAGCAGTACTTC.